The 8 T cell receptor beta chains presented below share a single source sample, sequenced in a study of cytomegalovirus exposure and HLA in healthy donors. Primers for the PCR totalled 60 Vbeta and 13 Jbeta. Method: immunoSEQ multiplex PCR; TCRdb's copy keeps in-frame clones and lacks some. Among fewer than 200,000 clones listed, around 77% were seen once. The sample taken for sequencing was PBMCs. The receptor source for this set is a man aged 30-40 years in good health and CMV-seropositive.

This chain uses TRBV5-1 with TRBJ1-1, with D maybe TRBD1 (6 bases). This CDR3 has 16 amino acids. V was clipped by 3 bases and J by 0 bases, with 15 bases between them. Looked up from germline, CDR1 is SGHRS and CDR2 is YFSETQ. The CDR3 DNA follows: TGCGCCAGCAGCTATGGCCAGGGGAACATGAACACTGAAGCTTTCTTT. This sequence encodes CASSYGQGNMNTEAFF.

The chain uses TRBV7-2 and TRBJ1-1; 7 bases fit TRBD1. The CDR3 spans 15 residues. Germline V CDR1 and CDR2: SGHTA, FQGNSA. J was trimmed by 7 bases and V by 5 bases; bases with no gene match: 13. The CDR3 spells CASSRLPGQSIEAFF. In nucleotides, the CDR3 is TGTGCCAGCAGCAGACTTCCGGGACAGTCTATTGAAGCTTTCTTT.

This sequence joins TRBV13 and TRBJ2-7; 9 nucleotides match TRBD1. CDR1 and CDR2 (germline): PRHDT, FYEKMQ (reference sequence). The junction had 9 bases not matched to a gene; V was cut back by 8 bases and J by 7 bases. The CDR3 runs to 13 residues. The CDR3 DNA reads TGTGCCAGCTCCGGACAGGGGCCTGGGGAGCAGTACTTC. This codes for CASSGQGPGEQYF.

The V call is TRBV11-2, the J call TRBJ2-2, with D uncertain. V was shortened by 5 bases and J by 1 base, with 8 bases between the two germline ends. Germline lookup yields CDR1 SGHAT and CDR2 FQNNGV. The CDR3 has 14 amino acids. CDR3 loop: CASSKTRNTGELFF. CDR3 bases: TGTGCCAGCAGCAAAACCAGGAACACCGGGGAGCTGTTTTTT.

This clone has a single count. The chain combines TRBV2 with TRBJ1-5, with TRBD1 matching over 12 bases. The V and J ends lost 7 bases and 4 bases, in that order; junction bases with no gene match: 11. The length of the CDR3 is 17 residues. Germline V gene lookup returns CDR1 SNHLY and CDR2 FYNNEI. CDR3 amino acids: CASTTNRGQGANQPQHF. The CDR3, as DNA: TGTGCCAGCACCACAAACCGGGGACAGGGGGCGAATCAGCCCCAGCATTTT.

The CDR3 sequence is CASSQADFTDTQYF. CDR3 nucleotide sequence: TGCGCCAGCAGCCAAGCGGACTTCACAGATACGCAGTATTTT. The chain carries TRBV4-1 and TRBJ2-3; tentatively, D is TRBD2 (5 bases). Trimming left V 1 base short and J 2 bases short, with 7 bases between. CDR3 size: 14 residues. The germline V gene encodes CDR1 MGHRA and CDR2 YSYEKL.

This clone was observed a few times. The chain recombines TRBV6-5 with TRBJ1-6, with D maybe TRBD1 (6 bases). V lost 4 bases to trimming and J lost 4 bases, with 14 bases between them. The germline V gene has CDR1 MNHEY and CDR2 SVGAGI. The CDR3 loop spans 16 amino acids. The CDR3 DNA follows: TGTGCCAGCAGTTTGACAGGCCCCTTTTATAATTCACCCCTCCACTTT. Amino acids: CASSLTGPFYNSPLHF.

The CDR3 DNA reads TGTGCCAGCAGTTTATGGGTGTTAGCAGGGAGGGCAGATACGCAGTATTTT. This translates into CASSLWVLAGRADTQYF. J is TRBJ2-3 and V is TRBV28; 7 nucleotides match TRBD2. The CDR3 runs 17 residues. The J segment lost 4 bases and the V segment lost 0 bases, leaving 10 bases of the junction unmatched. Germline CDR1 and CDR2: MDHEN and SYDVKM.